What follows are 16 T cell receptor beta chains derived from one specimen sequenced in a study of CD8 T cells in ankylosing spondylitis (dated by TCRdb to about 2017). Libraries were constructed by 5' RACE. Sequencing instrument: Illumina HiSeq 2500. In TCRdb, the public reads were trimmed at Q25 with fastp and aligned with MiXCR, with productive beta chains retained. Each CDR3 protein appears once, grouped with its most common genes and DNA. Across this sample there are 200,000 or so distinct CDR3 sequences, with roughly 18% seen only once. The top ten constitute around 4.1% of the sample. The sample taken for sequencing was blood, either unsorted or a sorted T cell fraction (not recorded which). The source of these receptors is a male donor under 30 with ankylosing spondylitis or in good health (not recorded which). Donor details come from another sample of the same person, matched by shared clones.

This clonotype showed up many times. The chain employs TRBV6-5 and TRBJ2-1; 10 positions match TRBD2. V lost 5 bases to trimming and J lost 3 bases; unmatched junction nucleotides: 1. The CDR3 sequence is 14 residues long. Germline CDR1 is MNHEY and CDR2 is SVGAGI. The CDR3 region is CASSTSGNYNEQFF. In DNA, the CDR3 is TGTGCCAGCAGTACTAGCGGGAACTACAATGAGCAGTTCTTC.

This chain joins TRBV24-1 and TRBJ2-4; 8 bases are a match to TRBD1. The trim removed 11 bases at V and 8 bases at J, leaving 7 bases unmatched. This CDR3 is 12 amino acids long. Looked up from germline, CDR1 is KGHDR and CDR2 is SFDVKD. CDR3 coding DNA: TGTGCCATCAAAGACAGGGGAGACATTCAGTACTTC. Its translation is CAIKDRGDIQYF.

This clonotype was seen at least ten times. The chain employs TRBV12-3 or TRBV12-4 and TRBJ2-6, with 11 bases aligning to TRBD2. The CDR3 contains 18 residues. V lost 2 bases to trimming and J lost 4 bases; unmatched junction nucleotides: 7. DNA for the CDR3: TGTGCCAGCAGTTTACTAACTAGCGGGAGACAAGGGGCCAACGTCCTGACTTTC. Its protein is CASSLLTSGRQGANVLTF.

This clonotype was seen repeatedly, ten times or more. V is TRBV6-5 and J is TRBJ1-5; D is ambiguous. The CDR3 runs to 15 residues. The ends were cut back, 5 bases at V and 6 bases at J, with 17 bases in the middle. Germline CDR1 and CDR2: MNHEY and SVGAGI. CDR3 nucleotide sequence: TGTGCCAGCAGTCCAGGAGGAGTTGGAGGTCAGCCCCAGCATTTT. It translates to CASSPGGVGGQPQHF.

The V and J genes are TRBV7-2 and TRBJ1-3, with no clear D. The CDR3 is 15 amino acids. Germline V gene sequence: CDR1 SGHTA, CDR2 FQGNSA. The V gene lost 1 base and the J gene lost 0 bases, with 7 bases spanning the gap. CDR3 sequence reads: CASSLGVDSGNTIYF. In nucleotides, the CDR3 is TGTGCCAGCAGCTTAGGAGTTGACTCTGGAAACACCATATATTTT.

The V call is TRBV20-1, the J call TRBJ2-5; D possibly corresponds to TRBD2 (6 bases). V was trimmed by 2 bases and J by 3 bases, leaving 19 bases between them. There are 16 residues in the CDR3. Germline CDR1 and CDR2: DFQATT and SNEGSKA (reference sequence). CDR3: CSARPTTRKFKETQYF. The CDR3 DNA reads TGCAGTGCTAGACCTACGACTAGAAAATTTAAAGAGACCCAGTACTTC.

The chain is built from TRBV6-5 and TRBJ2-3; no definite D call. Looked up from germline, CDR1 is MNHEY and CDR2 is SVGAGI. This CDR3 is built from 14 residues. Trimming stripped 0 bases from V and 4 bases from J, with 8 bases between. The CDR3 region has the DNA TGTGCCAGCAGTTACTCGCTGAACTCAGATACGCAGTATTTT. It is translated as CASSYSLNSDTQYF.

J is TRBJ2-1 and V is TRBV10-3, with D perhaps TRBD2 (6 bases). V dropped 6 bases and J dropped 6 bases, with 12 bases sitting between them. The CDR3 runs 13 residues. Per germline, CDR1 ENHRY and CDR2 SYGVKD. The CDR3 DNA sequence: TGTGCCATCAGATCAGGACTATTCAATGAGCAGTTCTTC. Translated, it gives CAIRSGLFNEQFF.

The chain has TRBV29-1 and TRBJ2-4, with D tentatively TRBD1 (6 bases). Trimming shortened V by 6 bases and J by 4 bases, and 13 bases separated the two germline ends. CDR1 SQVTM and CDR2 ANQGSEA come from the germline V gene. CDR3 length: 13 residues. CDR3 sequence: CSVRVGGKNIQYF. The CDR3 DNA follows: TGCAGCGTGAGGGTAGGGGGTAAAAACATTCAGTACTTC.

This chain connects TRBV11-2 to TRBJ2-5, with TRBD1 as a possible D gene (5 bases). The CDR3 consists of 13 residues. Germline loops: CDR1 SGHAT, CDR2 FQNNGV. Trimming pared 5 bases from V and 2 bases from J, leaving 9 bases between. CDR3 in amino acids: CASSTQGQETQYF. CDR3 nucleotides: TGTGCCAGCAGCACCCAGGGACAAGAGACCCAGTACTTC.

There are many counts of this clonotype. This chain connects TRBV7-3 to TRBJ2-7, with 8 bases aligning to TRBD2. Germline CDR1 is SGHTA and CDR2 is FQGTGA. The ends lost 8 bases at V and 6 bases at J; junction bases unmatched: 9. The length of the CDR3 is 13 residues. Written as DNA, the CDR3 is TGTGCCAGCTCTCGGACTAGCACGGGCGAGCAGTACTTC. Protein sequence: CASSRTSTGEQYF.

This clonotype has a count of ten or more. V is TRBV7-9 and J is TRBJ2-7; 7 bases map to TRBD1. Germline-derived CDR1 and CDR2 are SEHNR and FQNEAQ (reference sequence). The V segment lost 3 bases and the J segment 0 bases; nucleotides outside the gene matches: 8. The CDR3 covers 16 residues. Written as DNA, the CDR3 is TGTGCCAGCAGCTTTTCCCGGGACAGAGCCTCCTACGAGCAGTACTTC. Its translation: CASSFSRDRASYEQYF.

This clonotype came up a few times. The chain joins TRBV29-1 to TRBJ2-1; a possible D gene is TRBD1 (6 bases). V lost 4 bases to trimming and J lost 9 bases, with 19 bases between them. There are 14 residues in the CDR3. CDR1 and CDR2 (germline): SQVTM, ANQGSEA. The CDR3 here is CSVVRGGESTEQFF. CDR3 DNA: TGCAGCGTTGTCAGGGGTGGGGAAAGCACTGAGCAGTTCTTC.

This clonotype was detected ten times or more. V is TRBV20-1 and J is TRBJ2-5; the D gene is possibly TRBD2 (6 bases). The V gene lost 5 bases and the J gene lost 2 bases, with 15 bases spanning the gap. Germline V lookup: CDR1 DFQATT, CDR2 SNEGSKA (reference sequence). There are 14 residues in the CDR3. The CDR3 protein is CSAPVRENQETQYF. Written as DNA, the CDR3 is TGCAGTGCTCCAGTCCGGGAGAATCAAGAGACCCAGTACTTC.

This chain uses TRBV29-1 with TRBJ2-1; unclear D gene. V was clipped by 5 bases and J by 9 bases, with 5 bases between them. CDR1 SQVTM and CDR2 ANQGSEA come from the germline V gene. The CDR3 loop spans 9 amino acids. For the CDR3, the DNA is TGCAGCGTTTTGCCTGAGCAGTTCTTC. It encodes CSVLPEQFF.

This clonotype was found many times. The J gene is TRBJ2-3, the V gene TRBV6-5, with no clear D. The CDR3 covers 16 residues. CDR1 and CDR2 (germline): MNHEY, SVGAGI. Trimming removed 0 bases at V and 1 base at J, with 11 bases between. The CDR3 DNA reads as TGTGCCAGCAGTTACTCGCGATTCGGAGGCACAGATACGCAGTATTTT. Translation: CASSYSRFGGTDTQYF.